This record covers a single T cell receptor (beta chain). This sample was taken from a study of blood T cell repertoires in COVID-19. Study-wide context: The United States, Italy and Spain supplied acute and convalescent COVID-19 samples. In each case, the material was cDNA or gDNA derived from T cells, B-cell-depleted T cells, or PBMCs.

In the study's own analysis: It was from reference gene primer amplification that nucleated cell counts were estimated. Clones were sequenced by immunoSEQ multiplex PCR, and TCRdb holds only the in-frame ones, with some missing. The V and J calls and clone size are taken from that table; D and trimming were inferred from the DNA. Of just under 20,000 clones in the sample, over 90% were seen once. In germline, CDR1 is GTSNPN, CDR2 SVGIG (reference sequence). The CDR3 is made up of 15 amino acids. Trimming removed 2 bases at V and 5 bases at J, with 18 bases between. The V call is TRBV30, the J call TRBJ1-2; weak D call: TRBD1 (6 bases). The clonotype originates from a woman aged 45-59 years with active COVID-19. Specimen: peripheral blood. The CDR3 reads CAWSRGSSGHYGYTF. CDR3 DNA sequence: TGTGCCTGGAGTAGGGGGTCCTCCGGTCATTATGGCTACACCTTC.